The 4 T cell receptor beta chains in this list originate from one sample, sequenced in a study of spatial heterogeneity in lung cancer. Time point indicated: sample taken at primary tumor resection. Whole RNA, isolated from tumor, nontumor lung or frozen PBMC, was sequenced without prior sorting. TCRdb redid the calling of the 5' RACE reads with MiXCR, one entry per CDR3 protein. The data hold more than 35,000 distinct CDR3 sequences, with 5.2% observed a single time. This material consisted of PBMCs, taken at surgery. The receptors stem from a female donor with early-stage non-small cell lung cancer.

This clonotype was seen at least ten times. The chain recombines TRBV2 with TRBJ1-2; possible D gene TRBD1, 5 bases. The CDR3 is 17 residues long. The V end lost 8 bases, the J end lost 4 bases, and 26 bases lay between the germline ends. Germline V gene data show CDR1 as SNHLY and CDR2 as FYNNEI. The chain's CDR3 is CASLHLTRQLPSYGYTF. The CDR3 bases are TGTGCCAGCCTTCATCTAACCCGACAGTTACCCAGCTATGGCTACACCTTC.

Ten or more counts support this clonotype. The chain links TRBV5-1 to TRBJ1-1; possibly TRBD1 for D (5 bases). The CDR3 totals 12 residues. V dropped 5 bases and J dropped 5 bases, with 10 bases sitting between them. The germline V gene encodes CDR1 SGHRS and CDR2 YFSETQ. The CDR3 protein is CASRGERTEAFF. CDR3 coding DNA: TGCGCCAGCAGAGGGGAGCGGACTGAAGCTTTCTTT.

This clonotype was picked up many times. The chain is built from TRBV5-6 and TRBJ2-2; D remains unclear. This CDR3 spans 14 amino acids. The germline V gene encodes CDR1 SGHDT and CDR2 YYEEEE. V shed 2 bases and J shed 3 bases, with 8 bases lying between them. In nucleotides, the CDR3 is TGTGCCAGCAGCTTTCTCTCCTACACCGGGGAGCTGTTTTTT. Translated: CASSFLSYTGELFF.

This rearrangement joins TRBV7-2 to TRBJ2-7; D remains ambiguous. Germline V gene data show CDR1 as SGHTA and CDR2 as FQGNSA. The CDR3 runs to 15 residues. V was pared by 1 base and J by 2 bases, with 12 bases between. The CDR3 is CASSLVGGNTYEQYF. Here the CDR3 DNA reads TGTGCCAGCAGCTTAGTGGGCGGCAACACCTACGAGCAGTACTTC.